The clone carrying this T cell receptor beta chain was counted a single time. Authors' analysis steps: The assay estimated nucleated cells by amplifying reference gene primers. Produced via immunoSEQ multiplex PCR; TCRdb's table is partial and in-frame only. The DNA was the basis for D and trimming; V, J and clone size are from that table. The repertoire includes fewer than 85,000 clones, around 90% of them detected once, and approximately 4.5% sits in the top ten. From germline, CDR1 is LNHDA and CDR2 SQIVND (reference sequence). The V end lost 0 bases, the J end lost 5 bases, and 7 bases lay between the germline ends. This CDR3 has 13 amino acids. This sample is drawn from a study of blood T cell repertoires in COVID-19.

The receptor's source is a middle-aged man with active COVID-19. The chain employs TRBV19 and TRBJ1-1; no firm D call. Sequencing was done on a sample of peripheral blood. The CDR3 DNA sequence: TGTGCCAGTAGTATAGATCCCAGGACTGAAGCTTTCTTT. Protein: CASSIDPRTEAFF.